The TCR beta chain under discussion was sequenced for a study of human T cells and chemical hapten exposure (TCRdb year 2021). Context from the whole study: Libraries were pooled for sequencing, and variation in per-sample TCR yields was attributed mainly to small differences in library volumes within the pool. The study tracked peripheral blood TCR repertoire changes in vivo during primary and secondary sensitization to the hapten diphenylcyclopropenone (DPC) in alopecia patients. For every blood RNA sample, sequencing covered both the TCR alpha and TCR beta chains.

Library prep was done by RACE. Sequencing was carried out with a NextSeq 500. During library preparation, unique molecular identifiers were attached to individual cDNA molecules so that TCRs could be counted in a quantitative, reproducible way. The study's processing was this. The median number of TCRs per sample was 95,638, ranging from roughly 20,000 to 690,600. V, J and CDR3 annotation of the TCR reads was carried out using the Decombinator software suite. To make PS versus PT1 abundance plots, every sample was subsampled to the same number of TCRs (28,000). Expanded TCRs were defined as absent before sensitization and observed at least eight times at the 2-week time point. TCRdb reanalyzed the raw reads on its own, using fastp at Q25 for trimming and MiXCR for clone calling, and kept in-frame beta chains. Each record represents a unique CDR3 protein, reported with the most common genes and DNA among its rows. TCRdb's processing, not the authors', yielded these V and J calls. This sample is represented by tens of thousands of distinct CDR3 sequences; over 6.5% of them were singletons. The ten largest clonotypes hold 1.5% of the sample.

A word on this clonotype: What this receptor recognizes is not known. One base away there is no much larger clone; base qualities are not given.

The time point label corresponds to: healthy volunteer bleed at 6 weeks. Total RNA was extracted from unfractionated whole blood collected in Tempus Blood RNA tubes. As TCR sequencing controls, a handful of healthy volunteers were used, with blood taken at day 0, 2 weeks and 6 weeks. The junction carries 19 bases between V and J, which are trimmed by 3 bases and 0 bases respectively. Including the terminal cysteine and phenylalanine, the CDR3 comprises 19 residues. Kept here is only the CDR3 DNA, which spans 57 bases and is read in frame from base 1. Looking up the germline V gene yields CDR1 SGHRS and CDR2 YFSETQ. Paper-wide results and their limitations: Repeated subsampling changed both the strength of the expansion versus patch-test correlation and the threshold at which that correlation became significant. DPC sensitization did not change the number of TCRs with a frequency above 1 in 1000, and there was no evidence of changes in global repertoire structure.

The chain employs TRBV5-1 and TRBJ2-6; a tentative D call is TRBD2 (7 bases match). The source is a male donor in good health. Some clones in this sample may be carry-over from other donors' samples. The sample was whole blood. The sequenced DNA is TGCGCCAGCAGCTCGTCCAAGGGGGGGCTCCTCTCTGGGGCCAACGTCCTGACTTTC. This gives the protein CASSSSKGGLLSGANVLTF.